A single sample gave rise to the 19 T cell receptor beta chains below, sequenced in a study of cytomegalovirus exposure and HLA in healthy donors. Sequencing used immunoSEQ multiplex PCR; TCRdb keeps in-frame clones, though not all of them. This table holds around 98,000 clones, roughly 87% found once. Sequencing was performed on PBMCs. Every receptor here comes from a man younger than 35 in good health and CMV-seropositive.

This clone has a single count. This sequence joins TRBV27 and TRBJ1-5; D is ambiguous. The length of the CDR3 is 13 residues. V lost 6 bases, J lost 3 bases, and 9 bases lay in between. Germline V gene sequence: CDR1 MNHEY, CDR2 SMNVEV (reference sequence). CDR3 sequence: CASSLSHNQPQHF. In DNA, the CDR3 is TGTGCCAGCAGCCTCTCACACAATCAGCCCCAGCATTTT.

The chain has TRBV28 and TRBJ2-3; no firm D call. Germline loops: CDR1 MDHEN, CDR2 SYDVKM. CDR3 length: 14 residues. V was clipped by 2 bases and J by 1 base, with 7 bases between them. The CDR3 loop is CASSLASGTDTQYF. The CDR3 DNA sequence: TGTGCCAGCAGTTTAGCCAGCGGCACAGATACGCAGTATTTT. Filled out from reference TRBV28 and TRBJ2-3, the complete variable domain reads DVKVTQSSRYLVKRTGEKVFLECVQDMDHENMFWYRQDPGLGLRLIYFSYDVKMKEKGDIPEGYSVSREKKERFSLILESASTNQTSMYLCASSLASGTDTQYFGPGTRLTVL.

This rearrangement joins TRBV7-3 to TRBJ2-7; D unclear. The CDR3 is made up of 14 amino acids. CDR1 and CDR2 from the germline V gene are SGHTA and FQGTGA. With 1 base removed from V and 10 bases from J, the gap between germline ends came to 17 bases. This chain's CDR3 is CASSLIFWARSQYF. As DNA, the CDR3 is TGTGCCAGCAGCTTAATTTTCTGGGCCCGATCCCAGTACTTC.

The chain joins TRBV11-2 to TRBJ1-2; D remains ambiguous. Trimming shortened V by 5 bases and J by 8 bases, and 18 bases separated the two germline ends. CDR3 length equals 14 residues. From germline, CDR1 is SGHAT and CDR2 FQNNGV. The CDR3 spells CASSEWAASGGYTF. DNA for the CDR3: TGTGCCAGCAGCGAGTGGGCAGCCTCTGGAGGCTACACCTTC.

V usage is TRBV7-6 and J usage is TRBJ2-7, with TRBD2 identical over 8 bases. The CDR3 sequence is 15 residues long. V lost 2 bases to trimming and J lost 3 bases; unmatched junction nucleotides: 6. Germline V lookup: CDR1 SGHVS, CDR2 FNYEAQ. CDR3 DNA sequence: TGTGCCAGCAGCTTATTACCGGGAGGGATCTACGAGCAGTACTTC. Protein: CASSLLPGGIYEQYF. The full variable domain, with the rest looked up from reference TRBV7-6 and TRBJ2-7, is GAGVSQSPRYKVTKRGQDVALRCDPISGHVSLYWYRQALGQGPEFLTYFNYEAQQDKSGLPNDRFSAERPEGSISTLTIQRTEQRDSAMYRCASSLLPGGIYEQYFGPGTRLTVT.

The chain couples TRBV9 to TRBJ2-2, with no clear D. Per the germline V gene, CDR1 is SGDLS and CDR2 is YYNGEE. The CDR3 is 16 amino acids. V lost 0 bases and J 1 base, leaving 10 bases between the germline ends. In DNA form, the CDR3 reads TGTGCCAGCAGCGTAGCTACGAGGCAGAACACCGGGGAGCTGTTTTTT. Protein product: CASSVATRQNTGELFF.

CDR3: CASSRTSGTPNNEQFF. CDR3 in DNA: TGTGCCAGCAGCAGGACTAGCGGGACACCAAACAATGAGCAGTTCTTC. The genes are TRBV27 and TRBJ2-1; 12 nucleotides line up with TRBD2. Germline CDR1 and CDR2: MNHEY and SMNVEV (reference sequence). After removal of 6 bases from V and 5 bases from J, the junction contained 8 bases not matched to a gene. The CDR3 has 16 amino acids.

The chain carries TRBV4-2 and TRBJ1-6; perhaps TRBD1 as D (6 bases). Looked up from germline, CDR1 is LGHNA and CDR2 is YNFKEQ. V was cut by 5 bases and J by 6 bases, with 11 bases left in between. This CDR3 has 14 amino acids. The CDR3 region is CASSSDRLNSPLHF. The CDR3 DNA reads TGTGCCAGCAGCTCCGACAGGCTTAATTCACCCCTCCACTTT.

The CDR3 reads CASSLTLAGQETQYF. CDR3 nucleotide sequence: TGCGCCAGCAGCTTGACTTTAGCGGGGCAAGAGACCCAGTACTTC. V and J are TRBV5-1 and TRBJ2-5; 8 nucleotides agree with TRBD2. The CDR3 consists of 15 residues. J was trimmed by 2 bases and V by 1 base; bases with no gene match: 4. The germline CDR1 and CDR2 sequences are SGHRS and YFSETQ.

The chain recombines TRBV18 with TRBJ1-2, with a weak D call TRBD1 (5 bases). Trimming pared 3 bases from V and 4 bases from J, leaving 15 bases between. The V gene's germline CDR1 is KGHSH and CDR2 LQKENI. The CDR3 totals 15 residues. In DNA form, the CDR3 reads TGTGCCAGCTCACCCGGGAGAGGGGATACCTATGGCTACACCTTC. This gives the protein CASSPGRGDTYGYTF.

This clone was detected a few times. The chain joins TRBV6-5 to TRBJ1-2, with D unresolved. V was pared by 6 bases and J by 0 bases, with 11 bases between. The germline gives CDR1 MNHEY, CDR2 SVGAGI. The CDR3 sequence is 14 residues long. The CDR3: CASSRERSNYGYTF. DNA of the CDR3: TGTGCCAGCAGCCGGGAAAGATCTAACTATGGCTACACCTTC.

The genes are TRBV18 and TRBJ1-5, with TRBD1 as a possible D gene (6 bases). V was trimmed by 4 bases and J by 0 bases, leaving 13 bases between them. The V gene's germline CDR1 is KGHSH and CDR2 LQKENI. This CDR3 is 16 amino acids long. In DNA form, the CDR3 reads TGTGCCAGCTCACTTGAGAGGACAGATAGCAATCAGCCCCAGCATTTT. It codes for CASSLERTDSNQPQHF.

The chain is built from TRBV2 and TRBJ2-7; a weak D match, TRBD1 (6 bases). Germline-derived CDR1 and CDR2 are SNHLY and FYNNEI. The CDR3 sequence is 16 residues long. Trimming stripped 4 bases from V and 2 bases from J, with 18 bases between. CDR3 loop: CASSGTAVRVAYEQYF. CDR3 coding DNA: TGTGCCAGCAGTGGGACAGCAGTTAGGGTTGCCTACGAGCAGTACTTC.

This clone was observed a single time. The sample carries other DNA sequences with the same CDR3. This chain links TRBV27 with TRBJ2-3; 12 bases agree with TRBD2. J was trimmed by 1 base and V by 5 bases; bases with no gene match: 4. CDR1 MNHEY and CDR2 SMNVEV come from the germline V gene (reference sequence). This CDR3 has 16 residues. This chain's CDR3 is CASSPRLAGGTDTQYF. CDR3 sequence (DNA): TGTGCCAGCAGTCCTAGACTAGCGGGGGGCACAGATACGCAGTATTTT.

This chain connects TRBV19 to TRBJ1-5; D not resolved. The germline V gene encodes CDR1 LNHDA and CDR2 SQIVND (reference sequence). With 1 base removed from V and 0 bases from J, the gap between germline ends came to 7 bases. This CDR3 spans 15 amino acids. The CDR3 loop reads CASSIALFSNQPQHF. The CDR3 DNA is TGTGCCAGTAGTATAGCCCTCTTTAGCAATCAGCCCCAGCATTTT. Using reference TRBV19 and TRBJ1-5 for the parts outside the CDR3, the full variable domain is DGGITQSPKYLFRKEGQNVTLSCEQNLNHDAMYWYRQDPGQGLRLIYYSQIVNDFQKGDIAEGYSVSREKKESFPLTVTSAQKNPTAFYLCASSIALFSNQPQHFGDGTRLSIL.

This clone was detected only a few times. This chain connects TRBV7-3 to TRBJ2-3; the D is unclear. Germline CDR1 is SGHTA and CDR2 is FQGTGA. The CDR3 is 14 amino acids. V lost 4 bases and J lost 0, with 8 bases in between. This CDR3 is CASSSSSSTDTQYF. In DNA, the CDR3 is TGTGCCAGCAGCTCGTCTTCGAGCACAGATACGCAGTATTTT.

The chain links TRBV20-1 to TRBJ2-3; 8 bases match TRBD1. The junction had 3 bases not matched to a gene; V was cut back by 7 bases and J by 6 bases. Germline CDR1 reads DFQATT; CDR2 reads SNEGSKA (reference sequence). This CDR3 spans 11 amino acids. Here the CDR3 DNA reads TGCAGTGGACAGGGGCATGATACGCAGTATTTT. Amino acids: CSGQGHDTQYF.

The chain recombines TRBV4-3 with TRBJ2-7, with a tentative D call TRBD2 (7 bases). Germline CDR1 is LGHNA and CDR2 is YSLEER. V lost 1 base and J lost 3, with 13 bases in between. The CDR3 sequence is 15 residues long. Written as DNA, the CDR3 is TGCGCCAGCAGCCAAGTGGCAGGGGAGGGCTACGAGCAGTACTTC. Its translation: CASSQVAGEGYEQYF.

The chain is built from TRBV5-6 and TRBJ2-5; no clear D gene. CDR3 length: 14 amino acids. Trimming took 0 bases from V and 2 from J, leaving 8 bases between them. Per germline, CDR1 SGHDT and CDR2 YYEEEE. CDR3 sequence (DNA): TGTGCCAGCAGCTTGGGGCACGAACAAGAGACCCAGTACTTC. Its translation: CASSLGHEQETQYF. The variable domain in full, completed from reference TRBV5-6 and TRBJ2-5, reads DAGVTQSPTHLIKTRGQQVTLRCSPKSGHDTVSWYQQALGQGPQFIFQYYEEEERQRGNFPDRFSGHQFPNYSSELNVNALLLGDSALYLCASSLGHEQETQYFGPGTRLLVL.